The clone carrying this T cell receptor beta chain was seen at least ten times. The data originate from a study of Graves' ophthalmopathy and Graves' hyperthyroidism. Amplification of TCR beta CDR3 regions used RNA transcripts. An initial RT-PCR round employing HTBI primers preceded a second-round multiplex PCR. TCRdb reanalysed the multiplex PCR reads using MiXCR and keeps one entry per CDR3 protein. The data show roughly 500,000 distinct CDR3 sequences, over 13% seen once. Sequencing was performed on blood. This clonotype was obtained from a woman in her thirties with Graves' ophthalmopathy.

The CDR3: CASSVGSSGNTIYF. The CDR3 region has the DNA TGTGCCAGCAGCGTAGGCAGCTCTGGAAACACCATATATTTT. J is TRBJ1-3 and V is TRBV9; no clear D. The germline V gene encodes CDR1 SGDLS and CDR2 YYNGEE. This CDR3 is 14 amino acids long. The ends were cut back, 0 bases at V and 0 bases at J, with 4 bases in the middle. Full variable domain (rest looked up from reference TRBV9 and TRBJ1-3): DSGVTQTPKHLITATGQRVTLRCSPRSGDLSVYWYQQSLDQGLQFLIQYYNGEERAKGNILERFSAQQFPDLHSELNLSSLELGDSALYFCASSVGSSGNTIYFGEGSWLTVV.